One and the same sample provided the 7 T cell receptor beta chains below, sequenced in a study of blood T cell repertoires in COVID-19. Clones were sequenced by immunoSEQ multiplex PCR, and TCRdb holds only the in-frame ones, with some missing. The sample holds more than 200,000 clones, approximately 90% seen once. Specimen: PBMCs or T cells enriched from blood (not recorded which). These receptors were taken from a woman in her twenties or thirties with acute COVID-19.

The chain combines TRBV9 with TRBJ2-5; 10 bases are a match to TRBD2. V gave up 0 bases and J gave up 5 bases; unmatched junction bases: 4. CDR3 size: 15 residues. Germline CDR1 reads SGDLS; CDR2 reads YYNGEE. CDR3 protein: CASSVESSGGETQYF. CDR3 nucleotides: TGTGCCAGCAGCGTAGAATCTAGCGGGGGTGAGACCCAGTACTTC.

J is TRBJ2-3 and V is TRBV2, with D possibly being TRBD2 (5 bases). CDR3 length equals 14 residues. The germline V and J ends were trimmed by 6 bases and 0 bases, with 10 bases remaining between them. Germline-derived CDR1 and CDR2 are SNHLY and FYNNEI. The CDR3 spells CASRREWSTDTQYF. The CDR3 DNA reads TGTGCCAGCAGGAGGGAGTGGAGCACAGATACGCAGTATTTT.

CDR3 loop: CAWRQALYGYTF. In DNA, the CDR3 is TGTGCCTGGAGACAGGCTCTCTATGGCTACACCTTC. The chain employs TRBV30 and TRBJ1-2, with D possibly TRBD1 on 5 matching bases. Trimming shortened V by 3 bases and J by 4 bases, and 9 bases separated the two germline ends. Germline CDR1 GTSNPN, CDR2 SVGIG (reference sequence). The CDR3 covers 12 residues.

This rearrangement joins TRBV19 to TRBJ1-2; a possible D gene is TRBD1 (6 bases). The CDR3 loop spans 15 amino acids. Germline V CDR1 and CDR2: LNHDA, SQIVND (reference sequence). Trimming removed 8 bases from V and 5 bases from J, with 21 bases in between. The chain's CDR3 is CASRIARGSAYGYTF. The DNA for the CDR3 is TGTGCCAGTCGCATCGCTAGGGGGTCCGCATATGGCTACACCTTC.

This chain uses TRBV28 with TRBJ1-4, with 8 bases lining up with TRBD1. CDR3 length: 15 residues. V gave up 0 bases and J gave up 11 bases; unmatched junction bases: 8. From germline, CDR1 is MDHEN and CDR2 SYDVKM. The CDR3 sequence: CASSLWTGENGKLFF. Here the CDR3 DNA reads TGTGCCAGCAGTTTATGGACAGGGGAAAATGGGAAACTGTTTTTT.

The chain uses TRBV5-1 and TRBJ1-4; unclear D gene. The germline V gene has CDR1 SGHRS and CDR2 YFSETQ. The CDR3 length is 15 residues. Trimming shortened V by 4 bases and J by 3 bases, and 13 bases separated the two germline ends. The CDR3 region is CASSPVEHPNEKLFF. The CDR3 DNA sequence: TGCGCCAGCAGCCCCGTGGAGCATCCTAATGAAAAACTGTTTTTT. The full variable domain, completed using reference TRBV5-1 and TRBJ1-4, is KAGVTQTPRYLIKTRGQQVTLSCSPISGHRSVSWYQQTPGQGLQFLFEYFSETQRNKGNFPGRFSGRQFSNSRSEMNVSTLELGDSALYLCASSPVEHPNEKLFFGSGTQLSVL.

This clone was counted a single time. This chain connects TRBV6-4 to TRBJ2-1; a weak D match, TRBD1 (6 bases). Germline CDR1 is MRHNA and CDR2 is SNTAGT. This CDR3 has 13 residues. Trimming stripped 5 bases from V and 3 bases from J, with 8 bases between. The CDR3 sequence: CASSQDSYNEQFF. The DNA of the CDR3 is TGTGCCAGCAGTCAGGACAGCTACAATGAGCAGTTCTTC.